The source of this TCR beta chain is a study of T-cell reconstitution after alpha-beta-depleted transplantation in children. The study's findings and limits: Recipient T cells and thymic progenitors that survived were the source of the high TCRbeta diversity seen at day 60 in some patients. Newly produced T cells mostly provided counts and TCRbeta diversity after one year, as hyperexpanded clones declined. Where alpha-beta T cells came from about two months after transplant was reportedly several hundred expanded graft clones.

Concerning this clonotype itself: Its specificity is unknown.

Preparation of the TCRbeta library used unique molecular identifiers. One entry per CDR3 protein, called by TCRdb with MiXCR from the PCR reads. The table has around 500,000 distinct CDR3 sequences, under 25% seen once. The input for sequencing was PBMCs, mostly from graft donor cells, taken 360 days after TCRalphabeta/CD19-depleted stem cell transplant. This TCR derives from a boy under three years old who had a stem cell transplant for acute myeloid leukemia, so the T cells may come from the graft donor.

CDR3 sequence reads: CASSQALAGGPASYNEQFF. The CDR3 DNA reads as TGCGCCAGCAGCCAAGCACTAGCGGGGGGCCCGGCTTCCTACAATGAGCAGTTCTTC. This sequence joins TRBV4-3 and TRBJ2-1; 12 bases match TRBD2. V lost 1 base and J lost 1; bases outside the gene matches: 8. Per germline, CDR1 LGHNA and CDR2 YSLEER. The CDR3 is made up of 19 amino acids.